The sequence of this T cell receptor (beta chain) was determined in a study of T-cell memory formation after mild COVID-19. As for the study in general: The two donors had largely donor-specific TCR clusters.

The CDR3 length is 16 residues. Trimming at V came to 5 bases and at J to 4 bases, leaving 8 bases not matched to a gene. Germline V gene sequence: CDR1 SGHNT, CDR2 YENEEA. A note on this clonotype: Its antigen is as yet unknown.

Study results and caveats: CD4/CD8 balance characterized clones contracting day 15 to 85, and CD4+ skew characterized later expanders.

TCRalpha and TCRbeta libraries used 5'RACE with constant-segment primers and UMIs. One entry per CDR3 protein, called by TCRdb with MiXCR from the 5' RACE reads. Of around 320,000 distinct CDR3 sequences listed, around 19% are singletons. This receptor was identified in a man aged 18 to 29 who had mild COVID-19 (a few samples of this study predate the infection). Cell type and time point are not known. The sample consisted of PBMCs or a T cell subset sorted from them (not recorded which). The chain joins TRBV11-3 to TRBJ2-2, with 9 bases that match TRBD1. CDR3 residues: CASSGRDRAGTGELFF. DNA for the CDR3: TGTGCCAGCAGCGGCCGGGACAGGGCTGGCACCGGGGAGCTGTTTTTT.